This T cell receptor beta chain derives from a study of OX40 agonist ivuxolimab in advanced cancers. This CDR3 contains 15 residues. The ends lost 4 bases at V and 0 bases at J; junction bases unmatched: 3. Germline V gene lookup returns CDR1 SEHNR and CDR2 FQNEAQ (reference sequence). Patients with autoimmune history or systemic immunosuppression were excluded. The study's findings and limits: Partial responders receiving 0.1-3.0 mg/kg showed among the lowest clonal expansion.

This table comes from immunoSEQ multiplex PCR, and its TCRdb copy is limited to in-frame clones, with some not included. The sample consists of some 60,000 clones, 91% of them appearing once. Remarks on this clone: What it binds is not known.

This rearrangement joins TRBV7-9 to TRBJ1-3; 7 nucleotides line up with TRBD1. Source: CD4+ or CD8+ T cells sorted from blood, taken in a trial of the OX40 agonist ivuxolimab. The sequence came from an adult with an advanced solid tumor such as melanoma, head and neck, liver or kidney cancer. DNA for the CDR3: TGTGCCAGCAGCTGGGGACAGCACTCTGGAAACACCATATATTTT. Translation gives CASSWGQHSGNTIYF.